This record looks at one TCR beta chain sequence and its context. Its antigen remains unidentified. This CDR3 spans 15 amino acids. CDR1 MNHEY and CDR2 SVGAGI come from the germline V gene. V trimming: 0 bases; J trimming: 6 bases; junction bases outside the gene matches: 3. This sample was taken from a study of T cell responses to AZD1222 COVID-19 vaccine. Study-wide results and caveats: Only a handful of AZD1222 recipients, five to seven in all, had baseline seropositivity. Close to half of all spike-specific TCRs reportedly target regions of the variants that are unmutated. The study found Spike-specific TCR breadth and depth rose after two AZD1222 doses. White British donors predominated, females outnumbered males, and clonal diversity was possibly underestimated.

TCRdb keeps only in-frame clones here, not all; method: immunoSEQ multiplex PCR. The table includes 120,000 or so clones, roughly nine tenths detected once. This clonotype was sampled from an adult in good health. Sequencing used peripheral blood, obtained on day 0 of AZD1222 vaccination. The gene calls are TRBV6-5 and TRBJ2-1; 9 nucleotides line up with TRBD2. The DNA of the CDR3 is TGTGCCAGCAGTTACTCTAGCGGGAGAGCCAATGAGCAGTTCTTC. Translation gives CASSYSSGRANEQFF.